The T cell receptor (beta chain) under discussion was sequenced for a study of T cells in localized non-small cell lung cancer. Study results and limitations: Appearing in adjacent lung were a median approximately 50 of the top 100 tumor clones.

Produced via immunoSEQ multiplex PCR; TCRdb's table is partial and in-frame only. The sample gives approximately 35,000 clones, approximately 89% of which show up once; approximately 12% is in the top ten. V lost 1 base, J lost 3 bases, and 2 bases lay in between. In germline, CDR1 is MDHEN, CDR2 SYDVKM. The CDR3 spans 12 residues. In the case of this clone: Its antigen is currently unknown.

The sequenced sample was peripheral blood mononuclear cells, obtained before any cancer treatment. V is TRBV28 and J is TRBJ2-3; D not certain. This receptor was taken from a female donor older than 55 with stage II lung adenocarcinoma. CDR3 sequence (DNA): TGTGCCAGCAGTTTATTAACAGATACGCAGTATTTT. Amino acid sequence: CASSLLTDTQYF.